The 14 T cell receptor beta chains below were found in one sample sequenced in a study of OX40 agonist ivuxolimab in advanced cancers. TCRdb's table, derived via immunoSEQ multiplex PCR, lists solely in-frame clones and lacks some. The data show some 77,000 clones, with about nine tenths seen just once and less than 10% held by the top ten. Specimen: CD4+ or CD8+ T cells sorted from blood, collected in a trial of the OX40 agonist ivuxolimab. The receptor source for this set is an adult with an advanced solid tumor such as melanoma, head and neck, liver or kidney cancer.

The chain employs TRBV13 and TRBJ2-1; the match to TRBD1 covers 7 bases. This CDR3 has 14 amino acids. J was trimmed by 0 bases and V by 7 bases; bases with no gene match: 3. The germline V gene has CDR1 PRHDT and CDR2 FYEKMQ (reference sequence). The CDR3 DNA follows: TGTGCCAGCAAGGGACAGAGCTCCTACAATGAGCAGTTCTTC. It translates to CASKGQSSYNEQFF.

This chain joins TRBV7-9 and TRBJ1-5; the match to TRBD1 covers 7 bases. V shed 4 bases, J shed 5 bases, and the junction held 14 bases outside the gene matches. CDR3 length: 17 residues. CDR1 and CDR2 (germline): SEHNR, FQNEAQ (reference sequence). CDR3 sequence: CASSSIWDSEGHQPQHF. The CDR3 nucleotides read TGTGCCAGCAGCTCAATTTGGGACAGTGAGGGCCATCAGCCCCAGCATTTT.

This rearrangement joins TRBV27 to TRBJ2-7; D call uncertain. The CDR3 spans 14 residues. V lost 3 bases and J 5 bases, leaving 14 bases between the germline ends. Germline V lookup: CDR1 MNHEY, CDR2 SMNVEV (reference sequence). The CDR3: CASSFVGSLHEQYF. The CDR3, as DNA: TGTGCCAGCAGTTTTGTGGGGTCCCTGCACGAGCAGTACTTC.

V usage is TRBV7-8 and J usage is TRBJ2-7; a possible D gene is TRBD1 (6 bases). Germline assignment: CDR1 SGHVS and CDR2 FQNEAQ. The V and J ends lost 5 bases and 0 bases respectively, with 17 bases between them. The CDR3 consists of 16 residues. DNA of the CDR3: TGTGCCAGCAGCCCAAGCGGTGGACAGAGCTCCTACGAGCAGTACTTC. It translates to CASSPSGGQSSYEQYF.

The chain links TRBV27 to TRBJ1-2; no clear D. In germline, CDR1 is MNHEY, CDR2 SMNVEV (reference sequence). The CDR3 extends over 16 amino acids. Trimming left V 1 base short and J 3 bases short, with 15 bases between. In DNA form, the CDR3 reads TGTGCCAGCAGTTTATTCCAAGGACGGAGCTACTATGGCTACACCTTC. This sequence encodes CASSLFQGRSYYGYTF.

The V call is TRBV9, the J call TRBJ2-2; D may be TRBD1 or TRBD2 (6 bases each). CDR3 length equals 15 residues. V lost 4 bases and J lost 4, with 14 bases in between. CDR1 is SGDLS and CDR2 is YYNGEE in the germline V gene. The chain's CDR3 is CASSSKGGSTGELFF. The CDR3 DNA follows: TGTGCCAGCAGCTCGAAGGGGGGAAGCACCGGGGAGCTGTTTTTT. Together with reference TRBV9 and TRBJ2-2, the CDR3 gives the full variable domain: DSGVTQTPKHLITATGQRVTLRCSPRSGDLSVYWYQQSLDQGLQFLIQYYNGEERAKGNILERFSAQQFPDLHSELNLSSLELGDSALYFCASSSKGGSTGELFFGEGSRLTVL.

The genes are TRBV5-6 and TRBJ1-4; the D is unclear. The CDR3 contains 13 residues. Trimming shortened V by 0 bases and J by 11 bases, and 11 bases separated the two germline ends. Germline-derived CDR1 and CDR2 are SGHDT and YYEEEE. The DNA for the CDR3 is TGTGCCAGCAGCTTGGGGGCAACGGCCAAACTGTTTTTT. The encoded protein is CASSLGATAKLFF.

This rearrangement joins TRBV18 to TRBJ2-7; D might be TRBD2 (6 bases). Germline V gene lookup returns CDR1 KGHSH and CDR2 LQKENI. The CDR3 is 13 amino acids. V lost 2 bases to trimming and J lost 7 bases, with 12 bases between them. The CDR3 region is CASSPGGAWEQYF. CDR3 DNA sequence: TGTGCCAGCTCACCAGGCGGGGCCTGGGAGCAGTACTTC. Variable domain in full (rest from reference TRBV18 and TRBJ2-7): NAGVMQNPRHLVRRRGQEARLRCSPMKGHSHVYWYRQLPEEGLKFMVYLQKENIIDESGMPKERFSAEFPKEGPSILRIQQVVRGDSAAYFCASSPGGAWEQYFGPGTRLTVT.

The chain combines TRBV9 with TRBJ1-1, with 11 positions matching TRBD1. The germline CDR1 and CDR2 sequences are SGDLS and YYNGEE. CDR3 length: 15 amino acids. With V trimmed by 3 bases and J by 4 bases, 5 bases remained unmatched. The DNA of the CDR3 is TGTGCCAGCAGCGCCTGGACAGGGGGCGTCACTGAAGCTTTCTTT. Its protein product is CASSAWTGGVTEAFF.

The chain is built from TRBV7-2 and TRBJ1-1, with D possibly TRBD1 on 6 matching bases. Germline-derived CDR1 and CDR2 are SGHTA and FQGNSA. The V end was cut by 6 bases, the J end by 3 bases, with 14 bases between. The CDR3 sequence is 14 residues long. The CDR3 is CASSPGGRDTEAFF. In DNA, the CDR3 is TGTGCCAGCAGTCCGGGGGGGCGCGACACTGAAGCTTTCTTT. Full variable domain (outside the CDR3, taken from reference TRBV7-2 and TRBJ1-1): GAGVSQSPSNKVTEKGKDVELRCDPISGHTALYWYRQSLGQGLEFLIYFQGNSAPDKSGLPSDRFSAERTGGSVSTLTIQRTQQEDSAVYLCASSPGGRDTEAFFGQGTRLTVV.

The chain's CDR3 is CASSPLVSGEQYF. The CDR3 nucleotides read TGTGCCAGCAGCCCCCTTGTGAGCGGCGAGCAGTACTTC. The chain joins TRBV9 to TRBJ2-7; possibly TRBD2 for D (5 bases). This CDR3 comprises 13 residues. Trimming took off 4 bases at V and 6 bases at J, with 14 bases between the two ends. The germline V gene has CDR1 SGDLS and CDR2 YYNGEE.

The chain is built from TRBV12-1 and TRBJ2-5; TRBD1, the table's D call, lacks a check against the DNA. TRBV12-1 is recorded as a pseudogene. CDR3 length equals 17 residues. CDR3 protein: CASSFARTGARGETQYF. The DNA of the CDR3 is TGTGCCAGCAGCTTTGCGCGGACAGGGGCCAGGGGAGAGACCCAGTACTTC.

Only one count was recorded for this clone. The chain combines TRBV27 with TRBJ2-1; tentatively, D is TRBD1 (6 bases). In germline, CDR1 is MNHEY, CDR2 SMNVEV (reference sequence). V was pared by 0 bases and J by 14 bases, with 20 bases between. This CDR3 spans 15 amino acids. CDR3 region: CASSLSPGADPMKFF. The CDR3 coding sequence is TGTGCCAGCAGTTTATCGCCAGGGGCGGACCCAATGAAGTTCTTC.

This clone has only one observation. The gene calls are TRBV30 and TRBJ2-7, with 9 positions matching TRBD1. V lost 1 base, J lost 1 base, and 2 bases stayed unmatched. The V gene's germline CDR1 is GTSNPN and CDR2 SVGIG (reference sequence). The CDR3 totals 14 residues. CDR3 loop: CAWSAGTGSYEQYF. CDR3 DNA sequence: TGTGCCTGGAGTGCCGGGACAGGGTCCTACGAGCAGTACTTC.